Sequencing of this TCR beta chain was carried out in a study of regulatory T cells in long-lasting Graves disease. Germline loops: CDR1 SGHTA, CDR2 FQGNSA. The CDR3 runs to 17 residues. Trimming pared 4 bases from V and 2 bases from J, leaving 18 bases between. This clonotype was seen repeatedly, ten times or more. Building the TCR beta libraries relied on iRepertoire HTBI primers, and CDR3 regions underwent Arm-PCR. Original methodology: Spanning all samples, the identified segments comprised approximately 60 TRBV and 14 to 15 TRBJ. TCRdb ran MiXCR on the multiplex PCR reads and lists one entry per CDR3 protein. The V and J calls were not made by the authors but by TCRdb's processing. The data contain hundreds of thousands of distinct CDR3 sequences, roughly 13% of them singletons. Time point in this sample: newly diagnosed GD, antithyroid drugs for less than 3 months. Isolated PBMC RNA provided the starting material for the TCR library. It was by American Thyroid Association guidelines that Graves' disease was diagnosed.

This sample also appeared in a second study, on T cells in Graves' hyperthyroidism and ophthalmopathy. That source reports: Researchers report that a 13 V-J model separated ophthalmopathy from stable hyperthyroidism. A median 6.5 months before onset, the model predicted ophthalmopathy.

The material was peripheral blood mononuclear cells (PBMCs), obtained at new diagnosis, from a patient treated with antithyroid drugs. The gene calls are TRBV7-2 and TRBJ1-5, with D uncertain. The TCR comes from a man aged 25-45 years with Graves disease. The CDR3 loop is CASSSLRRWAGNQPQHF. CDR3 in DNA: TGTGCCAGCAGCTCATTAAGAAGGTGGGCGGGCAATCAGCCCCAGCATTTT.